Below, one T cell receptor beta chain is given with its context. The antigen is not known. These data belong to a study of radiation and T cells in renal cell carcinoma. Repertoires were generated with immunoSEQ multiplex PCR, while TCRdb's copy carries only in-frame clones and drops some. The sample has 150,000 or so clones; about nine tenths are singletons. CDR3 length: 15 amino acids. Trimming took 0 bases from V and 5 from J; bases not matched to a gene: 2. Germline V lookup: CDR1 ENHRY, CDR2 SYGVKD. The time point is: blood 4 weeks post-SBRT, at nephrectomy. Treatment of the sample: 15 Gy SBRT to primary tumor, nephrectomy 4 weeks later. Nephrectomy followed 15 Gy stereotactic body radiation by 4 weeks. Radiation-treated patients gave blood at baseline, week 2 and week 4. Broader study findings: No pretreatment tumor biopsies were available for baseline clonotypes. From baseline, blood top tumor clonotypes peaked at 2 weeks post-radiation.

The chain combines TRBV10-3 with TRBJ2-7; 12 nucleotides match TRBD1. Sequencing used blood, obtained from a patient whose treatment included radiotherapy and nephrectomy. The TCR comes from a woman in her fifties or sixties with renal cell carcinoma. CDR3 DNA: TGTGCCATCAGTGAGTCGGGACAGGGGGCGGACGAGCAGTACTTC. Protein product: CAISESGQGADEQYF.